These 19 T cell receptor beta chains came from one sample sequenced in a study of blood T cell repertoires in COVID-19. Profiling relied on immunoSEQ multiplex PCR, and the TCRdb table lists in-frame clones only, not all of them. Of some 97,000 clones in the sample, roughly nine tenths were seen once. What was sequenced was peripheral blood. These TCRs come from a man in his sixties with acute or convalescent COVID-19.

This chain's CDR3 is CASSLGGRNQPQHF. Here the CDR3 DNA reads TGTGCCAGCAGCTTGGGAGGGCGGAATCAGCCCCAGCATTTT. The gene calls are TRBV7-8 and TRBJ1-5; D not resolved. CDR3 length: 14 residues. In germline, CDR1 is SGHVS, CDR2 FQNEAQ. Trimming shortened V by 3 bases and J by 4 bases, and 10 bases separated the two germline ends.

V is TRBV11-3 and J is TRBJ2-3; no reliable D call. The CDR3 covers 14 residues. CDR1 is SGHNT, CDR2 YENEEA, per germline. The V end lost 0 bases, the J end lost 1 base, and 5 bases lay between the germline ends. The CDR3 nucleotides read TGTGCCAGCAGCTTAGATCTCGGCACAGATACGCAGTATTTT. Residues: CASSLDLGTDTQYF.

The CDR3 region is CASRGTSAGELFF. The CDR3, as DNA: TGTGCCAGCAGGGGGACTTCGGCCGGGGAGCTGTTTTTT. This chain uses TRBV7-9 with TRBJ2-2; tentatively, D is TRBD2 (6 bases). V was cut by 6 bases and J by 6 bases, with 11 bases left in between. CDR1 SEHNR and CDR2 FQNEAQ come from the germline V gene (reference sequence). The length of the CDR3 is 13 residues.

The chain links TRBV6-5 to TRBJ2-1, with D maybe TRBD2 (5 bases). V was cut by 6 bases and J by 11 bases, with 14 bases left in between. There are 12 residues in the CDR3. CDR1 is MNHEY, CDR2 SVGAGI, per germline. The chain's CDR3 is CASRDSAFKQFF. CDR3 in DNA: TGTGCCAGCAGGGACTCGGCTTTTAAGCAGTTCTTC.

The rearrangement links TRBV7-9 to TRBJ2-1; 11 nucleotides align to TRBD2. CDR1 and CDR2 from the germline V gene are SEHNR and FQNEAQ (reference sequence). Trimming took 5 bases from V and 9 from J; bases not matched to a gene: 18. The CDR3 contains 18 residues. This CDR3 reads CASSLQVSLAGGPGEQFF. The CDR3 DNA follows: TGTGCCAGCAGCCTGCAGGTTTCCCTAGCGGGAGGACCGGGTGAGCAGTTCTTC.

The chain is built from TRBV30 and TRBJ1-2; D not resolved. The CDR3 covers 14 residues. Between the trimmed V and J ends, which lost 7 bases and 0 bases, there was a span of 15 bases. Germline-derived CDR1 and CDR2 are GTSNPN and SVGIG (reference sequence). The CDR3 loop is CAFSLGSSNYGYTF. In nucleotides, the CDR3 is TGTGCCTTTTCCCTGGGCAGCTCTAACTATGGCTACACCTTC.

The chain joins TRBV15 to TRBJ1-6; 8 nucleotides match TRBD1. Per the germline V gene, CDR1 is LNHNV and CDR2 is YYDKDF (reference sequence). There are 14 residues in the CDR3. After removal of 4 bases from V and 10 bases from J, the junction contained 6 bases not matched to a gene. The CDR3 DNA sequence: TGTGCCACCAGCACCAGGGGGCGGGAGTCACCCCTCCACTTT. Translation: CATSTRGRESPLHF. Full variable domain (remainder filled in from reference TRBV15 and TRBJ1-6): DAMVIQNPRYQVTQFGKPVTLSCSQTLNHNVMYWYQQKSSQAPKLLFHYYDKDFNNEADTPDNFQSRRPNTSFCFLDIRSPGLGDTAMYLCATSTRGRESPLHFGNGTRLTVT.

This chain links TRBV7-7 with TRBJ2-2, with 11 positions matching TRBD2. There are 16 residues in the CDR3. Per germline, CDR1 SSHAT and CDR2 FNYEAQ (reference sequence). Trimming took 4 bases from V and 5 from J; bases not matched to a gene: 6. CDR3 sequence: CASSSLAGGRTGELFF. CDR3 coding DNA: TGTGCCAGCAGCTCGTTAGCGGGAGGGCGGACCGGGGAGCTGTTTTTT.

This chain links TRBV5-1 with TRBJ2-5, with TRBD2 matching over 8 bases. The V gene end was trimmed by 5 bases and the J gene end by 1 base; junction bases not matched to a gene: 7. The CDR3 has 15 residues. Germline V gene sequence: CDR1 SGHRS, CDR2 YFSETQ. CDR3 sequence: CASSLTSGFQETQYF. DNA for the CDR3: TGCGCCAGCAGTTTAACTAGCGGATTCCAAGAGACCCAGTACTTC.

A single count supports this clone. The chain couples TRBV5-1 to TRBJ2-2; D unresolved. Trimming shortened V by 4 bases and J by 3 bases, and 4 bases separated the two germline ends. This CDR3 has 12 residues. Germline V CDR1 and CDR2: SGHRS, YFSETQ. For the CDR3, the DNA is TGCGCCAGCAGCGTATACACCGGGGAGCTGTTTTTT. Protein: CASSVYTGELFF.

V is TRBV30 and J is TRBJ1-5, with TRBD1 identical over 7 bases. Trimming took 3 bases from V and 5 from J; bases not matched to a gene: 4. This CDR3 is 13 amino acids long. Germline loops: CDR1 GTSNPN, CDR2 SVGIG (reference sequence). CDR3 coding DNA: TGTGCCTGGAGCCAAGACAGGGATCAGCCCCAGCATTTT. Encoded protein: CAWSQDRDQPQHF. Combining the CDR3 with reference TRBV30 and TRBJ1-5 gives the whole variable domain SQTIHQWPATLVQPVGSPLSLECTVEGTSNPNLYWYRQAAGRGLQLLFYSVGIGQISSEVPQNLSASRPQDRQFILSSKKLLLSDSGFYLCAWSQDRDQPQHFGDGTRLSIL.

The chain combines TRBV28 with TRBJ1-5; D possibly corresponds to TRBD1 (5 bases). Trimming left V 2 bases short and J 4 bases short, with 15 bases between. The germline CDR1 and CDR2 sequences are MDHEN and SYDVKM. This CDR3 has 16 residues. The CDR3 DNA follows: TGTGCCAGCAGTTTAATGACCACGGGGGGGAATCAGCCCCAGCATTTT. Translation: CASSLMTTGGNQPQHF.

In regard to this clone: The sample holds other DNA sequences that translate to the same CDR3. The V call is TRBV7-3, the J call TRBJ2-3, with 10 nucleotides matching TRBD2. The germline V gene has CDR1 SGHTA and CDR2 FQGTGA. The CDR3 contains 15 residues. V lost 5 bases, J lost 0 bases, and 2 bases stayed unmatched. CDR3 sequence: CASSRAGGSTDTQYF. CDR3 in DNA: TGTGCCAGCAGCCGAGCGGGAGGGAGCACAGATACGCAGTATTTT.

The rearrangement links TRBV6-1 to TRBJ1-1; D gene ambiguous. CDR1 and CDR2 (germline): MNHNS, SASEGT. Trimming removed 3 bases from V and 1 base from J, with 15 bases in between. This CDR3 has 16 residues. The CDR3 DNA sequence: TGTGCCAGCAGTGAGGTCCAACAGTTGCCGAACACTGAAGCTTTCTTT. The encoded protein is CASSEVQQLPNTEAFF.

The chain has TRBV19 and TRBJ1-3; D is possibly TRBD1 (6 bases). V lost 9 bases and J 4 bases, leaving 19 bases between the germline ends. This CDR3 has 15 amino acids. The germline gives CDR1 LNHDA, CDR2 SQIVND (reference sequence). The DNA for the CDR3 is TGTGCCAGCTGCACCGTCGGGGGGCAAGGAAACACCATATATTTT. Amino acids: CASCTVGGQGNTIYF. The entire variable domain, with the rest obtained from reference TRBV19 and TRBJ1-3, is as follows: DGGITQSPKYLFRKEGQNVTLSCEQNLNHDAMYWYRQDPGQGLRLIYYSQIVNDFQKGDIAEGYSVSREKKESFPLTVTSAQKNPTAFYLCASCTVGGQGNTIYFGEGSWLTVV.

The CDR3 spells CSVAVAGNNEQFF. Written as DNA, the CDR3 is TGCAGCGTTGCTGTGGCAGGGAACAATGAGCAGTTCTTC. V and J are TRBV29-1 and TRBJ2-1; tentatively, D is TRBD1 (5 bases). The CDR3 contains 13 residues. CDR1 SQVTM and CDR2 ANQGSEA come from the germline V gene. The V and J ends lost 4 bases and 5 bases respectively, with 12 bases between them.

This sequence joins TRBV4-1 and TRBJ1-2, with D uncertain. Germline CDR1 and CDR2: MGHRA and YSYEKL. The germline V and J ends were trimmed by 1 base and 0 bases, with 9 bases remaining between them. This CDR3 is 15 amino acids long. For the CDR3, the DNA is TGCGCCAGCAGCCAAGTACTCGGGACTAACTATGGCTACACCTTC. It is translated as CASSQVLGTNYGYTF.

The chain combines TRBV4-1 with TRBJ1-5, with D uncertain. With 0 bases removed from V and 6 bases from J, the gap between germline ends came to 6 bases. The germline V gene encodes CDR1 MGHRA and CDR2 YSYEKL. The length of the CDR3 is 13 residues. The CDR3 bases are TGCGCCAGCAGCCAAGAAATCTTTCAGCCCCAGCATTTT. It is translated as CASSQEIFQPQHF.

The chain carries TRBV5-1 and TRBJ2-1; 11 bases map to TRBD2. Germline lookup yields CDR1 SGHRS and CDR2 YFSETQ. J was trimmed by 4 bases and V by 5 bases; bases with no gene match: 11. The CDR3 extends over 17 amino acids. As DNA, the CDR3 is TGCGCCAGCAGTTATACCCAGACTAGCGGGGCTTACAATGAGCAGTTCTTC. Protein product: CASSYTQTSGAYNEQFF.